The next 18 T cell receptor beta chains were all read from a single sample in a study of cytomegalovirus exposure and HLA in healthy donors. Amplification used 60 Vbeta primers and 13 Jbeta primers. TCRdb's copy holds only in-frame clones and misses some; the assay was immunoSEQ multiplex PCR. The sample holds some 180,000 clones, more than 75% seen once. Material: PBMCs. These receptors were collected from a young woman in good health and CMV-seropositive.

J is TRBJ2-5 and V is TRBV29-1; 8 bases fit TRBD2. The CDR3 runs to 17 residues. Per germline, CDR1 SQVTM and CDR2 ANQGSEA. The J segment lost 1 base and the V segment lost 0 bases, leaving 10 bases of the junction unmatched. Written as DNA, the CDR3 is TGCAGCGTTGAAGATCTACCCGGGGCGGGGGGCCAAGAGACCCAGTACTTC. Its translation: CSVEDLPGAGGQETQYF.

This clone has only a few counts. The J gene is TRBJ2-7, the V gene TRBV6-1; D unresolved. The CDR3 totals 11 residues. CDR1 is MNHNS and CDR2 is SASEGT in the germline V gene. The V end was cut by 5 bases, the J end by 3 bases, with 5 bases between. This CDR3 is CASSFVYEQYF. The DNA for the CDR3 is TGTGCCAGCAGTTTCGTCTACGAGCAGTACTTC.

This clone was seen only once. The DNA of the CDR3 is TGCGCCAGCAGCTTGGGTACAGCCTACAATGAGCAGTTCTTC. The encoded protein is CASSLGTAYNEQFF. The rearrangement links TRBV5-1 to TRBJ2-1; D call uncertain. There are 14 residues in the CDR3. The germline gives CDR1 SGHRS, CDR2 YFSETQ. With 0 bases removed from V and 2 bases from J, the gap between germline ends came to 6 bases.

This chain joins TRBV6-1 and TRBJ1-2; 9 nucleotides line up with TRBD1. This CDR3 region has 13 residues. Trimming cost V 7 bases and J 8 bases; bases outside gene matches: 8. CDR1 is MNHNS, CDR2 SASEGT, per germline. Here the CDR3 DNA reads TGTGCCAGCACCAGGGGGACAGGGTGGGGCTACACCTTC. It translates to CASTRGTGWGYTF.

The chain joins TRBV5-1 to TRBJ2-7, with a weak D call TRBD2 (6 bases). V was cut by 4 bases and J by 2 bases, with 19 bases left in between. The CDR3 contains 16 residues. From germline, CDR1 is SGHRS and CDR2 YFSETQ. CDR3 DNA: TGCGCCAGCAGCCTGAGGGACTCCTATCGACCCTACGAGCAGTACTTC. Translating it yields CASSLRDSYRPYEQYF.

There are a few counts of this clone. The rearrangement links TRBV2 to TRBJ1-4; TRBD1 agrees at 9 bases. This CDR3 is built from 15 residues. The V gene's germline CDR1 is SNHLY and CDR2 FYNNEI. The junction had 9 bases not matched to a gene; V was cut back by 6 bases and J by 7 bases. The CDR3 region is CASSPGQGITEKLFF. CDR3 nucleotide sequence: TGTGCCAGCAGCCCCGGACAGGGGATTACTGAAAAACTGTTTTTT.

The chain links TRBV11-3 to TRBJ2-5, with D unclear. Trimming removed 2 bases from V and 11 bases from J, with 15 bases in between. The CDR3 is 13 amino acids. The germline V gene has CDR1 SGHNT and CDR2 YENEEA. CDR3 bases: TGTGCCAGCAGCTTAAACAGCAGGAATGAGCAGTACTTC. It translates to CASSLNSRNEQYF.

This clone has only a few counts. This chain uses TRBV4-1 with TRBJ1-4; D gene ambiguous. The CDR3 loop spans 13 amino acids. Trimming shortened V by 0 bases and J by 14 bases, and 13 bases separated the two germline ends. From germline, CDR1 is MGHRA and CDR2 YSYEKL. The chain's CDR3 is CASSQEEGLHLFF. The CDR3 DNA sequence: TGCGCCAGCAGCCAAGAGGAGGGTTTGCATCTGTTTTTT.

The V gene is TRBV28, the J gene TRBJ2-2; TRBD1 aligns across 10 bases. The CDR3 contains 16 residues. Losses at the gene ends were 6 bases for V and 3 bases for J; bases not matched to a gene: 7. The germline gives CDR1 MDHEN, CDR2 SYDVKM. CDR3 sequence (DNA): TGTGCCAGCAGCCCCCGGGGACAGGGGTACACCGGGGAGCTGTTTTTT. It encodes CASSPRGQGYTGELFF.

The CDR3 here is CASSLSGNENTQYF. As DNA, the CDR3 is TGTGCCAGCAGCTTGTCCGGGAACGAGAATACGCAGTATTTT. The chain employs TRBV5-6 and TRBJ2-3; D perhaps matches TRBD2 (5 bases). Per germline, CDR1 SGHDT and CDR2 YYEEEE. CDR3 length equals 14 residues. The germline V and J ends were trimmed by 1 base and 7 bases, with 13 bases remaining between them.

About this clone: The sample contains more than one DNA sequence encoding this CDR3. The chain combines TRBV27 with TRBJ1-2; D gene ambiguous. CDR3 size: 15 residues. Germline V gene data show CDR1 as MNHEY and CDR2 as SMNVEV (reference sequence). The V end lost 5 bases, the J end lost 0 bases, and 13 bases lay between the germline ends. For the CDR3, the DNA is TGTGCCAGCAGTATGGGGAGGCGAGCTAACTATGGCTACACCTTC. Protein sequence: CASSMGRRANYGYTF.

The chain couples TRBV15 to TRBJ2-7; 8 bases line up with TRBD1. Germline CDR1 and CDR2: LNHNV and YYDKDF (reference sequence). The CDR3 sequence is 16 residues long. J gave up 2 bases and V 0 bases, and 6 bases lay outside the gene matches. CDR3 coding DNA: TGTGCCACCAGCAGAGATCGCCAGGGGGCTACCTACGAGCAGTACTTC. Its translation is CATSRDRQGATYEQYF.

V is TRBV18 and J is TRBJ1-4; 7 bases align to TRBD1. V dropped 4 bases and J dropped 8; count of bases not matched to a gene: 7. CDR1 is KGHSH and CDR2 is LQKENI in the germline V gene. The CDR3 is made up of 14 amino acids. The CDR3 coding sequence is TGTGCCAGCTCACAAACACAGGGGAACGAAAAACTGTTTTTT. This encodes CASSQTQGNEKLFF.

The rearrangement uses TRBV2 and TRBJ2-5; the D gene is possibly TRBD2 (5 bases). The CDR3 spans 14 residues. V lost 7 bases to trimming and J lost 1 base, with 13 bases between them. Looked up from germline, CDR1 is SNHLY and CDR2 is FYNNEI. Written as DNA, the CDR3 is TGTGCCAGCAACCGATACGGACTCCAAGAGACCCAGTACTTC. Protein: CASNRYGLQETQYF.

The J gene is TRBJ2-3, the V gene TRBV6-6; D gene ambiguous. The CDR3 extends over 12 amino acids. CDR1 and CDR2 from the germline V gene are MNHNY and SVGAGI (reference sequence). The V and J ends lost 4 bases and 3 bases respectively, with 5 bases between them. The CDR3 loop is CASSSGTDTQYF. The CDR3 DNA follows: TGTGCCAGCAGTTCAGGAACAGATACGCAGTATTTT.

This chain uses TRBV28 with TRBJ1-5; TRBD1 matches at 10 bases. Per germline, CDR1 MDHEN and CDR2 SYDVKM. There are 15 residues in the CDR3. V shed 6 bases and J 6 bases; nucleotides not matched to a gene: 8. In nucleotides, the CDR3 is TGTGCCAGCAGAGAGACCGGGGACAGGGGTCAGCCCCAGCATTTT. This codes for CASRETGDRGQPQHF. The variable domain in full, with the rest retrieved from reference TRBV28 and TRBJ1-5, is DVKVTQSSRYLVKRTGEKVFLECVQDMDHENMFWYRQDPGLGLRLIYFSYDVKMKEKGDIPEGYSVSREKKERFSLILESASTNQTSMYLCASRETGDRGQPQHFGDGTRLSIL.

V usage is TRBV5-8 and J usage is TRBJ1-5; D might be TRBD1 (5 bases). Germline V gene lookup returns CDR1 SGHTS and CDR2 YDEGEE. This CDR3 is built from 15 residues. Trimming stripped 6 bases from V and 6 bases from J, with 19 bases between. CDR3 sequence reads: CASNIEPGMGQPQHF. CDR3 coding DNA: TGTGCCAGCAACATCGAGCCAGGGATGGGTCAGCCCCAGCATTTT. Full variable domain (remainder filled in from reference TRBV5-8 and TRBJ1-5): EAGVTQSPTHLIKTRGQQATLRCSPISGHTSVYWYQQALGLGLQFLLWYDEGEERNRGNFPPRFSGRQFPNYSSELNVNALELEDSALYLCASNIEPGMGQPQHFGDGTRLSIL.

This chain connects TRBV4-1 to TRBJ2-6, with 9 positions matching TRBD1. Germline V lookup: CDR1 MGHRA, CDR2 YSYEKL. CDR3 length: 17 amino acids. J was trimmed by 0 bases and V by 9 bases; bases with no gene match: 9. CDR3 sequence (DNA): TGCGCCAGTGGAGCCGGGACAGGGTTCTCTGGGGCCAACGTCCTGACTTTC. Protein product: CASGAGTGFSGANVLTF.